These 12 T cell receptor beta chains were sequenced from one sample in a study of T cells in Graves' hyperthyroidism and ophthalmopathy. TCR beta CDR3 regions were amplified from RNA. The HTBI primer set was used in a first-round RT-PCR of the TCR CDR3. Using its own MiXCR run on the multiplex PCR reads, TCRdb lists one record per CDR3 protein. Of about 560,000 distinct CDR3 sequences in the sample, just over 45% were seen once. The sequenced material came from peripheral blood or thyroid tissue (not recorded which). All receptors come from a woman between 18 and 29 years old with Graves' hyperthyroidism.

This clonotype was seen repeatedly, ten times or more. In DNA form, the CDR3 reads TGTGCCAGCAGCCTTACCGATCAGCCCCAGCATTTT. Amino acids: CASSLTDQPQHF. The rearrangement links TRBV7-2 to TRBJ1-5, with D unresolved. Germline V gives CDR1 SGHTA, CDR2 FQGNSA. The CDR3 loop spans 12 amino acids. With 5 bases removed from V and 5 bases from J, the gap between germline ends came to 7 bases.

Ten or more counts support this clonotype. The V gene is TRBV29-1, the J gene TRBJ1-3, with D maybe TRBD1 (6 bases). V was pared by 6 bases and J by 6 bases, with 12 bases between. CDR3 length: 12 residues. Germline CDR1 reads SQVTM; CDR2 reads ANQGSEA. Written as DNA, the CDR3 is TGCAGCGTCGCGCCAGGGGCAAACACCATATATTTT. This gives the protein CSVAPGANTIYF. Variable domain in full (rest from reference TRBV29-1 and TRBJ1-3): SAVISQKPSRDICQRGTSLTIQCQVDSQVTMMFWYRQQPGQSLTLIATANQGSEATYESGFVIDKFPISRPNLTFSTLTVSNMSPEDSSIYLCSVAPGANTIYFGEGSWLTVV.

The DNA of the CDR3 is TGTGCCAGCAGTCCACTCCGTAGGACAGGGGGCGATGGCTACACCTTC. Translating gives CASSPLRRTGGDGYTF. The genes are TRBV2 and TRBJ1-2; 11 bases line up with TRBD1. Losses at the gene ends were 5 bases for V and 6 bases for J; bases not matched to a gene: 11. This CDR3 has 16 residues. Germline-derived CDR1 and CDR2 are SNHLY and FYNNEI.

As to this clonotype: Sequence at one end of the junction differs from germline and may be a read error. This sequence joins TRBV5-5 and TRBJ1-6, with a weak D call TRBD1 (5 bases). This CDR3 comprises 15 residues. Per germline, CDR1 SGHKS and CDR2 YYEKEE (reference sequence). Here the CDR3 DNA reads TGCGCCAGCAGCCTTGAGACGGAGGGGAGGTCACCCCTCCACTTT. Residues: CASSLETEGRSPLHF.

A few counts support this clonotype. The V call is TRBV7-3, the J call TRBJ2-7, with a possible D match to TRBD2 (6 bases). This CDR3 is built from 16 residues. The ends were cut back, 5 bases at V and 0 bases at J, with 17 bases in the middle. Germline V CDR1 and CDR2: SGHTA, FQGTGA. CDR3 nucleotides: TGTGCCAGCAGCCAAGTCTCCGGCGGGATCTCCTACGAGCAGTACTTC. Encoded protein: CASSQVSGGISYEQYF.

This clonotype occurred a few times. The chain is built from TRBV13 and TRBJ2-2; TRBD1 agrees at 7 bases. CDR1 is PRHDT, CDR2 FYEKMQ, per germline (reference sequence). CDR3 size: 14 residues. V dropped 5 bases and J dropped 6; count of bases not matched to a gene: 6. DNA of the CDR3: TGTGCCAGCAGCCTCAGGGGGTTCGCCGGGGAGCTGTTTTTT. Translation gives CASSLRGFAGELFF. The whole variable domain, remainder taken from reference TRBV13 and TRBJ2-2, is AAGVIQSPRHLIKEKRETATLKCYPIPRHDTVYWYQQGPGQDPQFLISFYEKMQSDKGSIPDRFSAQQFSDYHSELNMSSLELGDSALYFCASSLRGFAGELFFGEGSRLTVL.

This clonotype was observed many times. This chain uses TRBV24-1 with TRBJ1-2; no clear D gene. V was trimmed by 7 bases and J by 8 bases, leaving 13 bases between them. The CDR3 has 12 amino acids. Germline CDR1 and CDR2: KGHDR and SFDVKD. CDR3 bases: TGTGCCACCAGCGACGTGGCAGCCGGCTACACCTTC. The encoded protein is CATSDVAAGYTF.

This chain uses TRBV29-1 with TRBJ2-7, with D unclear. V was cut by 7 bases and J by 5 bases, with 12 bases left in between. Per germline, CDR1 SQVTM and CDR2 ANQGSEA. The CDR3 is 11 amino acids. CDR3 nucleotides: TGCAGCGCTTGGTCTGCCCACGAGCAGTACTTC. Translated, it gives CSAWSAHEQYF.

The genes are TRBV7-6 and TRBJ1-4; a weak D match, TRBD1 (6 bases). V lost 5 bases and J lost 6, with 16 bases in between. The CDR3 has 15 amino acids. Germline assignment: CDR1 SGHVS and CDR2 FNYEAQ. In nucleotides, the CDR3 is TGTGCCAGCAGCCCAACAGGGATGAGGCATGAAAAACTGTTTTTT. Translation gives CASSPTGMRHEKLFF.

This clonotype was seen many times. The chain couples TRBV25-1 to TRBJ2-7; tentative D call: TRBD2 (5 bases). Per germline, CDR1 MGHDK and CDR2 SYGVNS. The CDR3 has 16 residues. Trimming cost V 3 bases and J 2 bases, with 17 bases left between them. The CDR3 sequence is CASSEEAGKGPYEQYF. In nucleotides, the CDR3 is TGTGCCAGCAGTGAGGAGGCTGGGAAGGGCCCCTACGAGCAGTACTTC.

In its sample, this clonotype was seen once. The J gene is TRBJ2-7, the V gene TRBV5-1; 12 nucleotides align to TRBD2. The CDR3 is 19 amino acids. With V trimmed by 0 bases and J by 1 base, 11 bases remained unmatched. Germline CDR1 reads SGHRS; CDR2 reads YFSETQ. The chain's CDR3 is CASSLDGGTSGRLSYEQYF. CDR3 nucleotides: TGCGCCAGCAGCTTGGATGGGGGGACTAGCGGGCGACTTTCCTACGAGCAGTACTTC.

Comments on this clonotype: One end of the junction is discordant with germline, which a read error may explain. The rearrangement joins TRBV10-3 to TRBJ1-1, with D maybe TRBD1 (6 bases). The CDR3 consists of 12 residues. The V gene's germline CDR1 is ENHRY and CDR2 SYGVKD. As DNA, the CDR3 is TGTGCCATCAGTGACCTAACAGGGACCCAAACCTTT. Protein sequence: CAISDLTGTQTF.